The 19 T cell receptor beta chains below come from one sample, sequenced in a study of CD8+CD57+ T cells in acquired aplastic anemia. According to the study, genomic DNA was the template for TCR beta VDJ and CDR3 profiling. TCRdb re-called the reads with MiXCR, one entry per CDR3 protein. Among under 150,000 distinct CDR3 sequences listed, 41% were seen once. Sequences were obtained from sorted CD4+, CD8+, or CD8+CD57+ T cells (not recorded which) from PBMCs. Source of these receptors: a human donor in good health, serving as a control.

Turning to this clonotype: This may stem from a read error, because a much larger clone lies one nucleotide away. This chain uses TRBV5-1 with TRBJ2-1; D is ambiguous. The last part of the DNA fits TRBJ2-7 better; the J call may be wrong. Germline V gene data show CDR1 as SGHRS and CDR2 as YFSETQ. The CDR3 is made up of 17 amino acids. The CDR3: CASSLGMARSSYNEQYF. CDR3 nucleotide sequence: TGCGCCAGCAGCTTAGGCATGGCCCGTAGCTCCTACAATGAGCAGTACTTC.

The V and J genes are TRBV12-3 or TRBV12-4 and TRBJ1-6; D ambiguous. The V end lost 3 bases, the J end lost 7 bases, and 10 bases lay between the germline ends. This CDR3 has 14 amino acids. The CDR3 coding sequence is TGTGCCAGCAGTTTGGCAGGCGGGAATTCACCCCTCCACTTT. Its protein is CASSLAGGNSPLHF.

Concerning this clonotype itself: The CDR3 does not end in the conserved phenylalanine or tryptophan, so this is likely a read error. V gene TRBV7-6 combines with J gene TRBJ1-2, with TRBD1 matching over 8 bases. This CDR3 has 15 residues. The germline V gene encodes CDR1 SGHVS and CDR2 FNYEAQ. Trimming at V came to 3 bases and at J to 9 bases, leaving 12 bases not matched to a gene. The CDR3 is CASSFEPGQVGSYTL. The CDR3 DNA is TGTGCCAGCAGCTTTGAGCCGGGACAGGTTGGGAGCTACACCCTC.

This clonotype was observed a few times. The rearrangement links TRBV19 to TRBJ1-1; D not certain. Germline V lookup: CDR1 LNHDA, CDR2 SQIVND (reference sequence). V gave up 1 base and J gave up 3 bases, with 9 bases separating them. The CDR3 consists of 14 residues. CDR3 sequence (DNA): TGTGCCAGTAGTATAGTGAGCGGGGACACTGAAGCTTTCTTT. Translating gives CASSIVSGDTEAFF.

A note on this clonotype: A much larger clone differs from this one at a single base, so this may be a read error. The chain recombines TRBV7-3 with TRBJ1-1; no definite D call. The CDR3 runs to 12 residues. Germline-derived CDR1 and CDR2 are SGHTA and FQGTGA. V lost 3 bases to trimming and J lost 1 base, with 3 bases between them. In DNA form, the CDR3 reads TGTGCCAGCAGCTTGTGGAACACTGAAGCTTTCTTT. Protein product: CASSLWNTEAFF. The whole variable domain, filled in from reference TRBV7-3 and TRBJ1-1, reads GAGVSQTPSNKVTEKGKYVELRCDPISGHTALYWYRQSLGQGPEFLIYFQGTGAADDSGLPNDRFFAVRPEGSVSTLKIQRTERGDSAVYLCASSLWNTEAFFGQGTRLTVV.

This clonotype was detected ten times or more. This rearrangement joins TRBV5-1 to TRBJ2-7, with D perhaps matching TRBD2 (5 bases). Germline-derived CDR1 and CDR2 are SGHRS and YFSETQ. Trimming stripped 5 bases from V and 5 bases from J, with 20 bases between. This CDR3 contains 15 residues. For the CDR3, the DNA is TGCGCCAGCAGGTACGGGCGCGGGCCTGTGGACGAGCAGTACTTC. This sequence encodes CASRYGRGPVDEQYF.

This clonotype occurred many times. This chain uses TRBV28 with TRBJ1-1; D gene ambiguous. The CDR3 consists of 14 residues. Trimming shortened V by 5 bases and J by 5 bases, and 15 bases separated the two germline ends. Germline V lookup: CDR1 MDHEN, CDR2 SYDVKM. The CDR3 sequence: CASSTDTLKTEAFF. For the CDR3, the DNA is TGTGCCAGCAGTACCGATACCTTAAAGACTGAAGCTTTCTTT.

This clonotype was counted many times. The chain combines TRBV6-1 with TRBJ1-5; possibly TRBD1 for D (6 bases). CDR1 is MNHNS, CDR2 SASEGT, per germline. Deletions cut 4 bases from V and 7 bases from J, with 20 bases between. This CDR3 region has 16 residues. CDR3 amino acids: CASSVLGQWAGQPQHF. For the CDR3, the DNA is TGTGCCAGCAGTGTGTTAGGACAGTGGGCTGGGCAGCCCCAGCATTTT.

Remarks on this clonotype: Here the CDR3 omits its conserved ending phenylalanine or tryptophan, so a read error is the likely source. The J gene is TRBJ2-2, the V gene TRBV10-3, with 9 bases aligning to TRBD2. The CDR3 has 17 amino acids. V gave up 8 bases and J gave up 3 bases; unmatched junction bases: 13. The germline V gene encodes CDR1 ENHRY and CDR2 SYGVKD. CDR3 protein: CAIGGGGAGPDTGELFL. The CDR3 DNA sequence: TGTGCCATCGGAGGCGGGGGGGCAGGACCGGACACCGGGGAGCTGTTTCTT.

The chain joins TRBV10-2 to TRBJ2-3; D ambiguous. CDR1 is WSHSY, CDR2 SAAADI, per germline. The V and J ends lost 2 bases and 2 bases respectively, with 2 bases between them. The CDR3 runs 12 residues. The CDR3 nucleotides are TGCGCCAGCAGTGAGGCCACAGATACGCAGTATTTT. As protein: CASSEATDTQYF.

Note on this clonotype: A single base separates this from a much larger clone, so it may be a read error. This chain joins TRBV7-2 and TRBJ1-1; no firm D call. Germline CDR1 is SGHTA and CDR2 is FQGNSA. The CDR3 is 14 residues long. This CDR3 is CSSSLSGRNTEAFF. In nucleotides, the CDR3 is TGTTCCAGCAGCTTATCCGGGAGGAACACTGAAGCTTTCTTT. Drawing the rest from reference TRBV7-2 and TRBJ1-1, the complete variable domain is GAGVSQSPSNKVTEKGKDVELRCDPISGHTALYWYRQSLGQGLEFLIYFQGNSAPDKSGLPSDRFSAERTGGSVSTLTIQRTQQEDSAVYLCSSSLSGRNTEAFFGQGTRLTVV.

The chain joins TRBV2 to TRBJ2-5; TRBD1 matches 11 bases. Germline trimming cut 5 bases from V and 5 bases from J; bases unmatched to any gene: 4. The germline V gene encodes CDR1 SNHLY and CDR2 FYNNEI. There are 14 residues in the CDR3. The CDR3 loop reads CASSRTGGHETQYF. CDR3 DNA: TGTGCCAGCAGTAGGACAGGGGGCCATGAGACCCAGTACTTC.

In this sample, this clonotype turned up once. This clone may be a read error of a much larger clone one base away. The chain links TRBV6-1 to TRBJ1-2; TRBD1 matches 10 bases. CDR3 length: 15 residues. Germline loops: CDR1 MNHNS, CDR2 SASEGT. V lost 6 bases to trimming and J lost 12 bases; unmatched junction nucleotides: 16. CDR3: CASSPPGTGVGGHTF. CDR3 DNA: TGTGCCAGCAGCCCTCCCGGGACAGGGGTTGGCGGCCACACCTTC.

The gene calls are TRBV2 and TRBJ2-7, with 7 bases matching TRBD1. This CDR3 has 15 residues. Germline V gene lookup returns CDR1 SNHLY and CDR2 FYNNEI. Germline trimming cut 0 bases from V and 6 bases from J; bases unmatched to any gene: 8. The CDR3 nucleotides read TGTGCCAGCAGTGAAGCGCGAGACAGGGTTACCGAGCAGTACTTC. It specifies CASSEARDRVTEQYF.

This clonotype occurred many times. The CDR3 is CSASGGRRDTQYF. The CDR3 bases are TGCAGTGCTAGTGGCGGGAGGCGCGATACGCAGTATTTT. The chain has TRBV20-1 and TRBJ2-3; 8 nucleotides line up with TRBD2. J lost 6 bases, V lost 3 bases, and 5 bases had no gene match. Germline V gene data show CDR1 as DFQATT and CDR2 as SNEGSKA (reference sequence). This CDR3 spans 13 amino acids.

Turning to this clonotype: One base away lies a much larger clone, so this may be a sequencing read error. The V call is TRBV6-1, the J call TRBJ1-1, with D unresolved. This CDR3 contains 13 residues. V was cut by 6 bases and J by 4 bases, with 12 bases left in between. Looked up from germline, CDR1 is MNHNS and CDR2 is SASEGT. CDR3 nucleotide sequence: TGTGCCAGCAGACAGTTCCTAGGCACTGAAGCTTTCTTT. This translates into CASRQFLGTEAFF.

A few counts support this clonotype. This sequence joins TRBV3-1 and TRBJ2-3; no firm D call. The CDR3 totals 14 residues. Between the trimmed V and J ends, which lost 3 bases and 0 bases, there was a span of 7 bases. Germline V CDR1 and CDR2: LGHDT, YNNKEL (reference sequence). CDR3 sequence (DNA): TGTGCCAGCAGCCACTTACAGAGCACAGATACGCAGTATTTT. Protein sequence: CASSHLQSTDTQYF.

This clonotype was observed at least ten times. This chain links TRBV20-1 with TRBJ1-1; D is ambiguous. The germline V gene encodes CDR1 DFQATT and CDR2 SNEGSKA (reference sequence). Trimming left V 3 bases short and J 2 bases short, with 19 bases between. The CDR3 is 16 amino acids. The CDR3 reads CSASRIGWVPNTEAFF. The CDR3 coding sequence is TGCAGTGCTAGCCGGATAGGGTGGGTTCCAAACACTGAAGCTTTCTTT.

This clonotype was seen ten or more times. The V call is TRBV24-1, the J call TRBJ2-5, with D possibly TRBD1 on 5 matching bases. Trimming took 3 bases from V and 4 from J, leaving 8 bases between them. CDR3 length: 13 residues. Germline V gives CDR1 KGHDR, CDR2 SFDVKD. The CDR3 region is CATSDPGRETQYF. In DNA form, the CDR3 reads TGTGCCACCAGTGATCCAGGGCGAGAGACCCAGTACTTC.